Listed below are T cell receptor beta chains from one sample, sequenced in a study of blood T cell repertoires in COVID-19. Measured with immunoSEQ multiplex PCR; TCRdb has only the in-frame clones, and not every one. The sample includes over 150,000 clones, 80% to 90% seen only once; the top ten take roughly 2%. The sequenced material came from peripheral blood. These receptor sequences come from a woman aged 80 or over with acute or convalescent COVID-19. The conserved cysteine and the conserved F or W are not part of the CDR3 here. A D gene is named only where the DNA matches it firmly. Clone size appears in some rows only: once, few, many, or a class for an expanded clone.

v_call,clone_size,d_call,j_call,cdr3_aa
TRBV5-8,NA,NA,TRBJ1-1,ASSFRGTEAF
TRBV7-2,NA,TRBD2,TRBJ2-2,ASSFFRGGSTGELF
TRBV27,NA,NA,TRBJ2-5,ASSLSRLGAQY
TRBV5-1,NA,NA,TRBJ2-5,ASTSAGGTAETQY
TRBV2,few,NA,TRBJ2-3,ASSLTDTQY
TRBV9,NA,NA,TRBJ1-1,ASSVGWGVSTEAF
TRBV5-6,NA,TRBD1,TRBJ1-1,ASSLGQGFDTEVF
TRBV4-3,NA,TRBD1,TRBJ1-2,ASSQVLGTGVGYT
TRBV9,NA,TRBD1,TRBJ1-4,ASSAGTVNEKLF
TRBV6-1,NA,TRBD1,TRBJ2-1,ASSEFWDRVFNEQF
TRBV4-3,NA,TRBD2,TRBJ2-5,ASSKGLAGGQETQY
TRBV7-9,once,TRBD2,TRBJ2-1,ASSLDTSGSSYNEQF
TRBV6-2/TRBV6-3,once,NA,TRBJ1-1,ASSYPLRGTEAF
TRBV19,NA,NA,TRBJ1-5,ASSIQANQPQH
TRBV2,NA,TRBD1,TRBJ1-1,AGLGSQGRTEAF
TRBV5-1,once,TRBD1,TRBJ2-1,ASSLGTGGREQF